This T cell receptor (beta chain) stems from a study of Tregs in tolerant kidney transplant recipients. TCRdb keeps only in-frame clones here, not all; method: immunoSEQ multiplex PCR. The table records approximately 260,000 clones, roughly 80% of them present only once. Unstimulated regulatory T cells (CD4+CD25+CD127-), CD4+CD25- non-regulatory cells, CD4 and CD8 cells were FACS-sorted from thawed PBMCs. This clone was observed a few times. This CDR3 has 13 residues. Trimming cost V 7 bases and J 1 base, with 10 bases left between them. Germline assignment: CDR1 MNHEY and CDR2 SVGAGI. The sequencing sample was made of CD4+ T cells from blood. This chain uses TRBV6-5 with TRBJ1-1; D may be TRBD1 (5 bases). This TCR came from a human donor in good health. This CDR3 reads CASTGMANTEAFF. CDR3 bases: TGTGCCAGCACAGGGATGGCGAACACTGAAGCTTTCTTT.